These 26 T cell receptor beta chains were sequenced from one sample in a study of CD8 T cells in Susac syndrome. When the RNA was reverse transcribed, random hexamers were used with an input of 0.5 to 1 ug. TCRdb redid the calling of the immunoSEQ multiplex PCR reads with MiXCR, one entry per CDR3 protein. This sample has under 90,000 distinct CDR3 sequences, with 95% found just once. Sequencing used CD8+ T cells from PBMCs. These receptors all stem from a human donor with Susac syndrome.

This sequence joins TRBV7-2 and TRBJ2-7, with D perhaps TRBD1 (5 bases). The CDR3 is made up of 13 amino acids. V was pared by 3 bases and J by 3 bases, with 9 bases between. CDR1 SGHTA and CDR2 FQGNSA come from the germline V gene. The CDR3 DNA follows: TGTGCCAGCAGCTTTGGCCAGGGCTACGAGCAGTACTTC. Translating gives CASSFGQGYEQYF.

The chain carries TRBV20-1 and TRBJ2-2; D is unresolved. CDR3 length: 13 amino acids. The V end was cut by 3 bases, the J end by 1 base, with 6 bases between. The germline gives CDR1 DFQATT, CDR2 SNEGSKA (reference sequence). CDR3 amino acids: CSASGGNTGELFF. The CDR3 DNA sequence: TGCAGTGCTAGTGGTGGGAACACCGGGGAGCTGTTTTTT.

The rearrangement uses TRBV2 and TRBJ2-7; 10 bases match TRBD1. CDR1 is SNHLY, CDR2 FYNNEI, per germline. The CDR3 has 13 amino acids. After removal of 7 bases from V and 2 bases from J, the junction contained 2 bases not matched to a gene. The CDR3 nucleotides are TGTGCCAGCACCGGGACAGGGGCCTACGAGCAGTACTTC. The encoded protein is CASTGTGAYEQYF.

CDR3 bases: TGTGCCAGCAGCCCGGGCGGGGGGACTCCTCTTACCTACGAGCAGTACTTC. Its protein is CASSPGGGTPLTYEQYF. This chain links TRBV14 with TRBJ2-7, with 8 bases fitting TRBD2. The germline CDR1 and CDR2 sequences are SGHDN and FVKESK. The CDR3 is made up of 17 amino acids. With V trimmed by 4 bases and J by 2 bases, 13 bases remained unmatched. Together with reference TRBV14 and TRBJ2-7, the CDR3 gives the full variable domain: EAGVTQFPSHSVIEKGQTVTLRCDPISGHDNLYWYRRVMGKEIKFLLHFVKESKQDESGMPNNRFLAERTGGTYSTLKVQPAELEDSGVYFCASSPGGGTPLTYEQYFGPGTRLTVT.

The rearrangement links TRBV13 to TRBJ2-7, with 9 bases that match TRBD2. Germline V CDR1 and CDR2: PRHDT, FYEKMQ (reference sequence). V was clipped by 5 bases and J by 1 base; unmatched bases: 9. The CDR3 has 16 amino acids. CDR3 in amino acids: CASSVRLAVKSYEQYF. In DNA, the CDR3 is TGTGCCAGCAGCGTCCGACTAGCGGTGAAGTCCTACGAGCAGTACTTC.

This clonotype came up once. The chain has TRBV6-2 or TRBV6-3 and TRBJ2-7; a weak D match, TRBD2 (5 bases). From germline, CDR1 is MNHEY and CDR2 SVGEGT. V was shortened by 4 bases and J by 7 bases, with 14 bases between the two germline ends. The CDR3 is 13 amino acids. CDR3 nucleotides: TGTGCCAGCAGTTTCGGGGTACGCAGGGAGCAGTACTTC. It yields the protein CASSFGVRREQYF.

The rearrangement uses TRBV27 and TRBJ1-2; 7 bases are shared with TRBD1. V lost 6 bases to trimming and J lost 3 bases; unmatched junction nucleotides: 10. Looked up from germline, CDR1 is MNHEY and CDR2 is SMNVEV (reference sequence). CDR3 length: 15 residues. CDR3 DNA sequence: TGTGCCAGCAGCTGGGCCGGGACAGCCCACTATGGCTACACCTTC. It yields the protein CASSWAGTAHYGYTF.

The chain links TRBV6-5 to TRBJ2-2; D is unclear. V lost 2 bases to trimming and J lost 3 bases, with 10 bases between them. The CDR3 spans 15 residues. Germline V lookup: CDR1 MNHEY, CDR2 SVGAGI. CDR3 nucleotide sequence: TGTGCCAGCAGTTACGGGCAAGGCGACACCGGGGAGCTGTTTTTT. It encodes CASSYGQGDTGELFF.

DNA of the CDR3: TGCAGTGCTAGTGGAGTCCCCGGGGAGCTGTTTTTT. The encoded protein is CSASGVPGELFF. This chain joins TRBV20-1 and TRBJ2-2; D remains ambiguous. The CDR3 covers 12 residues. Germline values: CDR1 DFQATT, CDR2 SNEGSKA (reference sequence). The germline V and J ends were trimmed by 3 bases and 6 bases, with 8 bases remaining between them.

The chain is built from TRBV15 and TRBJ2-5; the D gene could be TRBD1 or TRBD2 (6 bases each). This CDR3 spans 15 amino acids. V was pared by 5 bases and J by 5 bases, with 18 bases between. Germline V CDR1 and CDR2: LNHNV, YYDKDF (reference sequence). The CDR3, as DNA: TGTGCCACCAGCCACCGGGACGGGGGCCGGGAGACCCAGTACTTC. It specifies CATSHRDGGRETQYF.

The genes are TRBV6-4 and TRBJ2-1, with TRBD2 identical over 13 bases. Trimming at V came to 0 bases and at J to 0 bases, leaving 5 bases not matched to a gene. Per the germline V gene, CDR1 is MRHNA and CDR2 is SNTAGT. This CDR3 comprises 19 residues. CDR3: CASSDSLAGGPYSYNEQFF. DNA of the CDR3: TGTGCCAGCAGTGACTCACTAGCGGGAGGGCCCTACTCCTACAATGAGCAGTTCTTC.

This rearrangement joins TRBV5-6 to TRBJ1-1, with D possibly TRBD1 on 5 matching bases. CDR3 size: 14 residues. The ends were cut back, 4 bases at V and 1 base at J, with 11 bases in the middle. CDR1 and CDR2 (germline): SGHDT, YYEEEE. The CDR3 sequence: CASSPTDPNTEAFF. The CDR3 region has the DNA TGTGCCAGCAGCCCGACAGACCCGAACACTGAAGCTTTCTTT.

J is TRBJ2-7 and V is TRBV10-2, with TRBD2 matching over 10 bases. The V gene's germline CDR1 is WSHSY and CDR2 SAAADI. Losses at the gene ends were 7 bases for V and 5 bases for J; bases not matched to a gene: 5. The length of the CDR3 is 13 residues. DNA for the CDR3: TGCGCCAGCACTAGCGGGAGTCTCAACGAGCAGTACTTC. It codes for CASTSGSLNEQYF.

This chain uses TRBV20-1 with TRBJ2-1; TRBD2 is a possible D gene (6 bases). This CDR3 has 15 residues. Germline V gives CDR1 DFQATT, CDR2 SNEGSKA (reference sequence). Between the trimmed V and J ends, which lost 6 bases and 2 bases, there was a span of 17 bases. CDR3 in amino acids: CSALIIADTYNEQFF. CDR3 DNA: TGCAGTGCCTTGATCATAGCGGACACCTACAATGAGCAGTTCTTC.

This sequence joins TRBV7-9 and TRBJ2-7, with 12 bases identical to TRBD2. The length of the CDR3 is 15 residues. V gave up 5 bases and J gave up 6 bases; unmatched junction bases: 8. CDR1 SEHNR and CDR2 FQNEAQ come from the germline V gene (reference sequence). CDR3 region: CASSAPSGRAPEQYF. For the CDR3, the DNA is TGTGCCAGCAGCGCCCCTAGCGGGAGGGCCCCCGAGCAGTACTTC.

The V call is TRBV30, the J call TRBJ2-2; 9 nucleotides line up with TRBD2. CDR1 and CDR2 from the germline V gene are GTSNPN and SVGIG (reference sequence). The trim removed 5 bases at V and 4 bases at J, leaving 5 bases unmatched. The length of the CDR3 is 14 residues. The DNA for the CDR3 is TGTGCCTGGGCGACGGGACTAGCCACCGGGGAGCTGTTTTTT. The encoded protein is CAWATGLATGELFF.

J is TRBJ1-1 and V is TRBV19, with TRBD1 as a possible D gene (5 bases). The CDR3 is 14 residues long. Germline V lookup: CDR1 LNHDA, CDR2 SQIVND (reference sequence). Trimming took 3 bases from V and 4 from J, leaving 12 bases between them. The CDR3 DNA reads as TGTGCCAGTAGTATGCAGCAGGGACCCACTGAAGCTTTCTTT. It translates to CASSMQQGPTEAFF.

Notes on this clonotype: The germline gene is not matched at one end of the junction; a read error may be the cause. As DNA, the CDR3 is TGTGCCAGCAGCCTTGGACAGGGTACAAACTTC. It translates to CASSLGQGTNF. The rearrangement uses TRBV7-9 and TRBJ2-4, with TRBD1 matching 8 bases. Germline loops: CDR1 SEHNR, CDR2 FQNEAQ (reference sequence). This CDR3 is 11 amino acids long.

This clonotype has just one count. This rearrangement joins TRBV20-1 to TRBJ2-7; TRBD1 agrees at 8 bases. The CDR3 contains 13 residues. Germline V gives CDR1 DFQATT, CDR2 SNEGSKA (reference sequence). The ends lost 6 bases at V and 6 bases at J; junction bases unmatched: 10. CDR3 sequence (DNA): TGCAGTGCGCTAGGTCAGGGGGCGGCCGAGCAGTACTTC. Its protein is CSALGQGAAEQYF.

The chain uses TRBV7-9 and TRBJ2-7; 11 nucleotides line up with TRBD1. The ends lost 1 base at V and 7 bases at J; junction bases unmatched: 6. Germline V gives CDR1 SEHNR, CDR2 FQNEAQ (reference sequence). The CDR3 length is 15 residues. The DNA of the CDR3 is TGTGCCAGCAGCTTAGGGACAGGGGGCTCGAGGGAGCAGTACTTC. This sequence encodes CASSLGTGGSREQYF. Filled out from reference TRBV7-9 and TRBJ2-7, the complete variable domain reads DTGVSQNPRHKITKRGQNVTFRCDPISEHNRLYWYRQTLGQGPEFLTYFQNEAQLEKSRLLSDRFSAERPKGSFSTLEIQRTEQGDSAMYLCASSLGTGGSREQYFGPGTRLTVT.

V gene TRBV7-6 combines with J gene TRBJ2-3; 13 positions match TRBD2. The CDR3 consists of 18 residues. V lost 2 bases and J lost 5; bases outside the gene matches: 10. CDR1 and CDR2 (germline): SGHVS, FNYEAQ. The DNA for the CDR3 is TGTGCCAGCAGCTTATCCGGGACTAGCGGGACGATCATAGATACGCAGTATTTT. This gives the protein CASSLSGTSGTIIDTQYF.

This clonotype was counted once. CDR3 nucleotide sequence: TGTGCCAGCAGTGACTCGCAGGGCTCAGATACGCAGTATTTT. Protein sequence: CASSDSQGSDTQYF. This chain links TRBV6-4 with TRBJ2-3, with TRBD1 as a possible D gene (5 bases). V shed 0 bases and J shed 4 bases, with 8 bases lying between them. CDR1 and CDR2 from the germline V gene are MRHNA and SNTAGT. CDR3 length: 14 residues.

The chain uses TRBV29-1 and TRBJ2-7; no clear D. The CDR3 spans 12 residues. Germline V gene data show CDR1 as SQVTM and CDR2 as ANQGSEA. V lost 2 bases and J 7 bases, leaving 12 bases between the germline ends. The chain's CDR3 is CSVETGRGEQYF. CDR3 nucleotide sequence: TGCAGCGTTGAAACTGGACGTGGAGAGCAGTACTTC.

The chain uses TRBV30 and TRBJ2-7; D gene unclear. Germline V CDR1 and CDR2: GTSNPN, SVGIG (reference sequence). Trimming left V 0 bases short and J 7 bases short, with 10 bases between. The CDR3 loop spans 12 amino acids. The CDR3 sequence is CAWSVVSQEQYF. In DNA form, the CDR3 reads TGTGCCTGGAGTGTAGTGTCCCAGGAGCAGTACTTC.

This chain uses TRBV4-1 with TRBJ2-7; no definite D call. The CDR3 has 13 residues. Germline V gene lookup returns CDR1 MGHRA and CDR2 YSYEKL. Trimming took 1 base from V and 3 from J, leaving 7 bases between them. CDR3 loop: CASSQGGDYEQYF. CDR3 in DNA: TGCGCCAGCAGCCAAGGAGGTGACTACGAGCAGTACTTC.

V usage is TRBV13 and J usage is TRBJ1-2; D remains unclear. Germline lookup yields CDR1 PRHDT and CDR2 FYEKMQ (reference sequence). V was trimmed by 5 bases and J by 8 bases, leaving 12 bases between them. The CDR3 contains 12 residues. CDR3: CASSRAPGGYTF. The DNA for the CDR3 is TGTGCCAGCAGCCGAGCCCCGGGCGGCTACACCTTC. Full variable domain (outside the CDR3, taken from reference TRBV13 and TRBJ1-2): AAGVIQSPRHLIKEKRETATLKCYPIPRHDTVYWYQQGPGQDPQFLISFYEKMQSDKGSIPDRFSAQQFSDYHSELNMSSLELGDSALYFCASSRAPGGYTFGSGTRLTVV.